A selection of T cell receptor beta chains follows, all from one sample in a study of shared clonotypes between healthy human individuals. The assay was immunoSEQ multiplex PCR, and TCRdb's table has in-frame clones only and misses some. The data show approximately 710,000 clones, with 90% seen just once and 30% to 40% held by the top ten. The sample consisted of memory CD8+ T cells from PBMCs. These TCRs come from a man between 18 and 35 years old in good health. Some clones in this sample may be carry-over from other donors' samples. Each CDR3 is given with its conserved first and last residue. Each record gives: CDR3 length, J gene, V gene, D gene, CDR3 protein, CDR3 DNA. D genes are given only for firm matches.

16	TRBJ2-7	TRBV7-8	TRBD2	CASSSWTSGRINEQYF	TGTGCCAGCAGCTCCTGGACTAGCGGGAGGATCAACGAGCAGTACTTC
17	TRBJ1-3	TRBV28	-	CASSSVVIRSSGNTIYF	TGTGCCAGCAGTTCCGTTGTAATAAGATCCTCTGGAAACACCATATATTTT
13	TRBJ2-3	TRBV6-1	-	CASSIAFRDTQYF	TGTGCCAGCAGTATCGCCTTCCGAGATACGCAGTATTTT
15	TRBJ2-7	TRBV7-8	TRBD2	CASSLISSGNYEQYF	TGTGCCAGCAGCTTAATTTCTAGCGGGAACTACGAGCAGTACTTC
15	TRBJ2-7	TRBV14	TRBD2	CASSRGLAGAYEQYF	TGTGCCAGCAGCAGGGGACTAGCGGGGGCCTACGAGCAGTACTTC
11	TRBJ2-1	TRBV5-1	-	CASSAGNEQFF	TGCGCCAGCAGCGCCGGTAATGAGCAGTTCTTC
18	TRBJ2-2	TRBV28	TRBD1	CASSLASHRGSNTGELFF	TGTGCCAGCAGTTTAGCCTCTCACAGGGGGTCGAACACCGGGGAGCTGTTTTTT
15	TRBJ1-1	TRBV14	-	CASSQDPGLNTEAFF	TGTGCCAGCAGCCAAGATCCCGGGCTGAACACTGAAGCTTTCTTT
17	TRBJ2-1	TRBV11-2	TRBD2	CASSLVTLAGGNNEQFF	TGTGCCAGCAGCTTAGTGACTTTAGCGGGAGGAAACAATGAGCAGTTCTTC
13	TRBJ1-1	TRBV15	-	CATSRARGGIAFF	TGTGCCACCAGCAGAGCCCGCGGGGGGATCGCTTTCTTT
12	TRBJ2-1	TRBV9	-	CASSVRDNEQFF	TGTGCCAGCAGCGTACGGGACAATGAGCAGTTCTTC
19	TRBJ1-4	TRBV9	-	CASSAHPGANRPDNEKLFF	TGTGCCAGCAGCGCCCATCCAGGGGCCAACCGACCCGATAATGAAAAACTGTTTTTT
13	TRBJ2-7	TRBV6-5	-	CASNSGQRGEQYF	TGTGCCAGCAACTCGGGGCAGAGAGGCGAGCAGTACTTC
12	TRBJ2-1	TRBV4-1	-	CASSLTGHEQFF	TGCGCCAGCAGCTTAACAGGGCATGAGCAGTTCTTC
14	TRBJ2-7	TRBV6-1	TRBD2	CASGSGRSSYEQYF	TGTGCCAGCGGTAGCGGGAGGAGCTCCTACGAGCAGTACTTC
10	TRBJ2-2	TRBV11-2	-	CASKAGELFF	TGTGCCAGCAAGGCCGGGGAGCTGTTTTTT